The subject of this entry is one T cell receptor (beta chain). Antigen specificity is unknown. These data are taken from a study of cytomegalovirus exposure and HLA in healthy donors. V lost 0 bases, J lost 2 bases, and 4 bases stayed unmatched. The V gene's germline CDR1 is SGHRS and CDR2 YFSETQ. This CDR3 has 16 residues. PCR used 60 Vbeta primers and 13 Jbeta primers. Sequencing was performed with immunoSEQ multiplex PCR; in TCRdb, only in-frame clones are kept and a portion is missing. The data hold 95,000 or so clones, with 60% to 80% observed a single time. Findings and limits, study-wide: The study labeled fewer than 200 TCR beta chains cytomegalovirus-associated. Most TCR sequences were rare, but some public TCRs occurred in many donors. TCR beta sequences reportedly predicted most subjects' HLA-A and HLA-B alleles accurately.

Sequencing was carried out using PBMCs. The source is a woman between 45 and 60 years old in good health and CMV-seropositive. The V and J genes are TRBV5-1 and TRBJ2-1, with TRBD2 matching over 8 bases. The CDR3 protein is CASSLAAGGTYNEQFF. The CDR3 nucleotides are TGCGCCAGCAGCTTGGCTGCGGGAGGCACCTACAATGAGCAGTTCTTC.